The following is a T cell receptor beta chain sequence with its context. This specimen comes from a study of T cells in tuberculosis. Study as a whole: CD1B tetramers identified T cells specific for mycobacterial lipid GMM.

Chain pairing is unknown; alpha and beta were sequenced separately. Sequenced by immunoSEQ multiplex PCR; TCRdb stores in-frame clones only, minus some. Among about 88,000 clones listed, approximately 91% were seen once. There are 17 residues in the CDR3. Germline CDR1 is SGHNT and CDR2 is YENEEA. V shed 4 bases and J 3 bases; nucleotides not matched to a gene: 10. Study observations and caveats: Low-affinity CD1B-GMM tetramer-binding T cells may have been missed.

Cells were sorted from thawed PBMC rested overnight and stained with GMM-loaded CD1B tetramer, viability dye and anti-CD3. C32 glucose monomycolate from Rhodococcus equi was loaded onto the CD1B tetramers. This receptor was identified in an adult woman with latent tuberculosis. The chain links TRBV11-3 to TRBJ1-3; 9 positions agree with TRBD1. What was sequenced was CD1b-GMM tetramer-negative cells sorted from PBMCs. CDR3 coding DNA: TGTGCCAGCAGCTCTCATTCGGACAGGGGTGGTGGAAACACCATATATTTT. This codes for CASSSHSDRGGGNTIYF.